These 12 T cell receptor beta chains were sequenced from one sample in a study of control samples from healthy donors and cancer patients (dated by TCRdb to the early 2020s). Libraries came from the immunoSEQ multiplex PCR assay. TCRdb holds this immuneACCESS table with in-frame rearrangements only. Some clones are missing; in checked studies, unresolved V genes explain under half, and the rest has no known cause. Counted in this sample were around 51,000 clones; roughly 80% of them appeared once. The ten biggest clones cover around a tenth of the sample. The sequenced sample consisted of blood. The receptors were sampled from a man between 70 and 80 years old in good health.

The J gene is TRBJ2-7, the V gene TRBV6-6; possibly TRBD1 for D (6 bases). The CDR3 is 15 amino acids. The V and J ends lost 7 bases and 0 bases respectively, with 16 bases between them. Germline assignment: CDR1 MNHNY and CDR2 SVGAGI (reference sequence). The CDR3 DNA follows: TGTGCCAGCACCTCCCCGGACAGATTCTCCTACGAGCAGTACTTC. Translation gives CASTSPDRFSYEQYF.

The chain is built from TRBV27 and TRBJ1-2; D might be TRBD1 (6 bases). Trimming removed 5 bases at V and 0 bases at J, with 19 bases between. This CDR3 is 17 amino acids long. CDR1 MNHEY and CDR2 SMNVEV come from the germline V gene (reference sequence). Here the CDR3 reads CASSLRQATWSNYGYTF. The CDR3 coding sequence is TGTGCCAGCAGTCTCCGACAGGCGACCTGGTCTAACTATGGCTACACCTTC.

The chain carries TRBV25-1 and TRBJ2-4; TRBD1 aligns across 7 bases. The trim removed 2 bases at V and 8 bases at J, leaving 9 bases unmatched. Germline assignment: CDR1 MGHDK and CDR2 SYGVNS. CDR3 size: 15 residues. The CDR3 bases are TGTGCCAGCAGTGAAAAGGGGACAGATCAAGACATTCAGTACTTC. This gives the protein CASSEKGTDQDIQYF.

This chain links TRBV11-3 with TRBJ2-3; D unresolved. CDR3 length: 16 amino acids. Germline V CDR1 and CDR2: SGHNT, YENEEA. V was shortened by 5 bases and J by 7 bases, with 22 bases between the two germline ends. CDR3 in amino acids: CASSPRASGSSYTQYF. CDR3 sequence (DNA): TGTGCCAGCAGCCCTCGGGCGTCTGGATCATCATATACGCAGTATTTT.

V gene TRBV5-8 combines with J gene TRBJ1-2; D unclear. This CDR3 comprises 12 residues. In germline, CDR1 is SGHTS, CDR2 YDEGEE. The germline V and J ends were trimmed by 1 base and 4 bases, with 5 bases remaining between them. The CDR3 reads CASSLSGYGYTF. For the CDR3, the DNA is TGTGCCAGCAGCTTGTCCGGCTATGGCTACACCTTC.

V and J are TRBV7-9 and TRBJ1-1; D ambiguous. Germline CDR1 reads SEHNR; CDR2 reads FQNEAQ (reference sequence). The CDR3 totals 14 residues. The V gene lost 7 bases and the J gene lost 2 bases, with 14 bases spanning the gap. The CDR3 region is CASTRGPGNTEAFF. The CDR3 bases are TGTGCCAGCACCAGAGGTCCGGGAAACACTGAAGCTTTCTTT.

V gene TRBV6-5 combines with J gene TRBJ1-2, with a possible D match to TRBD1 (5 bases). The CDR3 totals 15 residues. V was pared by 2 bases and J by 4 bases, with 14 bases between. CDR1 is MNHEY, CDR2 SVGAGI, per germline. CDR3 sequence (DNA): TGTGCCAGCAGTTACAGTGGAGGGGTTATCTATGGCTACACCTTC. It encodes CASSYSGGVIYGYTF.

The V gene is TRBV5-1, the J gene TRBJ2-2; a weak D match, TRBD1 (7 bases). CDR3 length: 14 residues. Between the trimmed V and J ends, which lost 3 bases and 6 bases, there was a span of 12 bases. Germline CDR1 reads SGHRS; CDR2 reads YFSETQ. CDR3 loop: CASSYQGGAGELFF. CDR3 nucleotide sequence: TGCGCCAGCAGCTATCAGGGGGGTGCCGGGGAGCTGTTTTTT.

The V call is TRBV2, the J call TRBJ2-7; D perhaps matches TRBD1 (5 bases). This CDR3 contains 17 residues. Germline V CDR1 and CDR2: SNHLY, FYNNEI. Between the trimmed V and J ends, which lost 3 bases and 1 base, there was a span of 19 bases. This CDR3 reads CASSDRAGRTLSYEQYF. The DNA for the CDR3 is TGTGCCAGCAGTGACAGGGCTGGTCGTACCTTATCCTACGAGCAGTACTTC.

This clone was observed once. CDR3 sequence: CASSLAPGTGVSRFEKLFF. The CDR3 DNA is TGTGCCAGCAGCTTAGCTCCCGGGACAGGGGTCTCTCGTTTTGAAAAACTGTTTTTT. The genes are TRBV7-6 and TRBJ1-4; 10 positions agree with TRBD1. The trim removed 0 bases at V and 7 bases at J, leaving 14 bases unmatched. Looked up from germline, CDR1 is SGHVS and CDR2 is FNYEAQ. The CDR3 is 19 amino acids.

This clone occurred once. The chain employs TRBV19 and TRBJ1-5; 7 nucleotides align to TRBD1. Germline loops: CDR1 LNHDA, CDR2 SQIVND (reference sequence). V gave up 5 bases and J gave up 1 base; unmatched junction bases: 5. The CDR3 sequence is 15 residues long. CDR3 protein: CASSLGGRSNQPQHF. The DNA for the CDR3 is TGTGCCAGTAGTTTAGGGGGCAGAAGCAATCAGCCCCAGCATTTT. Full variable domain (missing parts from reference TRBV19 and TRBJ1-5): DGGITQSPKYLFRKEGQNVTLSCEQNLNHDAMYWYRQDPGQGLRLIYYSQIVNDFQKGDIAEGYSVSREKKESFPLTVTSAQKNPTAFYLCASSLGGRSNQPQHFGDGTRLSIL.

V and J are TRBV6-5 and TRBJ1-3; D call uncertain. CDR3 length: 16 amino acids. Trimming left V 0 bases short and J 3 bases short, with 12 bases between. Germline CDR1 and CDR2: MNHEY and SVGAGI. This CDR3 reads CASSYSGGAIGNTIYF. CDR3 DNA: TGTGCCAGCAGTTACTCGGGAGGAGCGATTGGAAACACCATATATTTT.